What follows is one T cell receptor (beta chain) and its context. Its matching antigen is unknown. MiXCR was run by TCRdb on the multiplex PCR reads, yielding one entry per CDR3 protein. The sample holds over 20,000 distinct CDR3 sequences, about 24% seen once. These data belong to a study of breast tumors, draining lymph nodes, adjacent tissues. General study points: Most tumor T cells seemingly derive from lymph node, then expand in tumor. Tumor TCR diversity was below lymph nodes but above nontumor tissue. The lymph node origin of tumor T cells was framed as consistent with a hypothesis, not demonstrated.

Losses at the gene ends were 5 bases for V and 4 bases for J; bases not matched to a gene: 13. There are 16 residues in the CDR3. CDR1 GTSNPN and CDR2 SVGIG come from the germline V gene (reference sequence). The genes are TRBV30 and TRBJ2-1; 8 bases line up with TRBD2. The sequenced sample was breast tumor tissue. This TCR derives from a female donor with breast cancer. Some clones in this sample may be carry-over from other donors' samples. The CDR3 nucleotides are TGTGCCTGGGGTGACTTAGCGGGATCTAGGTACAATGAGCAGTTCTTC. Translated: CAWGDLAGSRYNEQFF.